The clone carrying this TCR beta chain was detected a few times. The sample is drawn from a study of blood T cell repertoires in COVID-19. CDR1 and CDR2 from the germline V gene are MNHNS and SASEGT. This CDR3 is built from 13 residues. V lost 2 bases and J lost 7, with 11 bases in between. Data came from immunoSEQ multiplex PCR; TCRdb stores just in-frame clones and leaves some out. Of roughly 320,000 clones in the sample, roughly 85% are singletons; the top ten hold 7.2%. The V gene is TRBV6-1, the J gene TRBJ1-1, with a tentative D call TRBD1 (6 bases). Sequencing input: peripheral blood. This TCR came from a human donor in a cohort sampled during active COVID-19. The CDR3, as DNA: TGTGCCAGCAGTGAACGGGCAGGGGATGAAGCTTTCTTT. Translation gives CASSERAGDEAFF.